The entry below describes one T cell receptor beta chain. TCRdb keeps only in-frame clones here, not all; method: immunoSEQ multiplex PCR. The repertoire holds some 500,000 clones, with about 89% as singletons. This sample was taken from a study of blood T cell repertoires in COVID-19. Background on the study: Some COVID-19 samples were acute and others convalescent; all came from the United States, Italy and Spain.

With V trimmed by 5 bases and J by 1 base, 14 bases remained unmatched. CDR3 length: 18 residues. Germline V gene data show CDR1 as LNHNV and CDR2 as YYDKDF (reference sequence). The chain is built from TRBV15 and TRBJ2-4; 7 positions match TRBD1. The sequenced sample was peripheral blood. This receptor was taken from a woman aged 50 to 60 with COVID-19, enrolled during active disease. The CDR3 nucleotides are TGTGCCACCAGCTCCCACCCATCCGACAGGGATGCCAAAAACATTCAGTACTTC. It encodes CATSSHPSDRDAKNIQYF.